This T cell receptor beta chain was sequenced in a study of shared clonotypes between healthy human individuals. Findings and caveats of the study: Memory subsets generally showed smaller estimated richness than naive subsets did.

In the naive CD8 group, cells lacked CD45RO and were positively selected for CCR7, so terminally differentiated effector memory CD45RA+ cells were left out. Germline CDR1 SGHNT, CDR2 YYREEE (reference sequence). This CDR3 region has 16 residues. With 1 base removed from V and 0 bases from J, the gap between germline ends came to 12 bases. Sequencing was performed with immunoSEQ multiplex PCR; in TCRdb, only in-frame clones are kept and a portion is missing. The profile covers 1.5 million to 2.5 million clones, with roughly 95% appearing a single time and approximately 1% taken by the ten largest. Of note for this clone: Its specificity is unknown.

The origin of this receptor is a man aged 18-30 years in good health. The chain uses TRBV5-4 and TRBJ2-3; D possibly corresponds to TRBD2 (5 bases). Sequencing input: naive CD8+ T cells sorted from blood. The CDR3 nucleotides are TGTGCCAGCAGCTTGATCCTAGCCGTTAGCACAGATACGCAGTATTTT. Protein product: CASSLILAVSTDTQYF.